The clone carrying this T cell receptor beta chain has more than one count but fewer than ten. Its specificity is unknown. Generation of TCR cDNA used 5'RACE template switching (which added a universal primer site and UMIs). TCRdb independently ran MiXCR on the 5' RACE reads; one entry per CDR3 protein. The sample has over 250,000 distinct CDR3 sequences; roughly 3.9% are singletons. V lost 6 bases, J lost 6 bases, and 7 bases stayed unmatched. Germline V gives CDR1 SGHTA, CDR2 FQGNSA. This CDR3 comprises 14 residues. This sample stems from a study of T cells after yellow fever vaccination. Findings of the study overall: The presence of abundant clonotypes contaminating from the bulk population was possible in FACS-sorted repertoires.

V gene TRBV7-2 combines with J gene TRBJ2-3; the match to TRBD2 covers 9 bases. The sequence came from a man between 18 and 35 years old who received the YFV17D yellow fever vaccine. Sample: PBMCs, taken 5 days after the yellow fever booster vaccination. For the CDR3, the DNA is TGTGCCAGCAGACGGCGGGGGGGCCTGGATACGCAGTATTTT. As protein: CASRRRGGLDTQYF.